The 20 T cell receptor beta chains below come from one sample, sequenced in a study of T cell repertoires in cytomegalovirus infection. These receptors have no identified antigens. Each CDR3 protein gets one entry after TCRdb re-called the reads with MiXCR. The sample contains fewer than 1,000,000 distinct CDR3 sequences, approximately 33% of which appear only once. The sample was cultured CD8+ T cells from PBMCs, taken from culture after CMV antigen stimulation. The receptors here all came from a human donor in good health (CMV status not recorded). Some clones in this sample may be carry-over from other donors' samples.

The V call is TRBV6-6, the J call TRBJ1-5, with 11 bases lining up with TRBD1. The CDR3 sequence is 17 residues long. Losses at the gene ends were 4 bases for V and 1 base for J; bases not matched to a gene: 6. The V gene's germline CDR1 is MNHNY and CDR2 SVGAGI (reference sequence). The CDR3 nucleotides are TGTGCCAGCAGTTCCGCCGGGACAGGGGGAAGCAATCAGCCCCAGCATTTT. Encoded protein: CASSSAGTGGSNQPQHF.

The rearrangement links TRBV6-6 to TRBJ1-1, with unresolved D. Per germline, CDR1 MNHNY and CDR2 SVGAGI (reference sequence). This CDR3 is built from 15 residues. V was shortened by 0 bases and J by 1 base, with 9 bases between the two germline ends. The CDR3 coding sequence is TGTGCCAGCAGTTACTCGGTACTGGCGAACACTGAAGCTTTCTTT. Translating it yields CASSYSVLANTEAFF.

As concerns this clonotype: This may arise from a read error, as a much more abundant clone is one base away. The rearrangement joins TRBV27 to TRBJ1-1; no firm D call. Trimming shortened V by 0 bases and J by 3 bases, and 5 bases separated the two germline ends. This CDR3 is built from 13 residues. Germline-derived CDR1 and CDR2 are MNHEY and SMNVEV (reference sequence). CDR3 DNA: TGTGCCAGCAGTTTATCCCTCTACACTGAAGCTTTCTTT. Residues: CASSLSLYTEAFF.

V usage is TRBV12-5 and J usage is TRBJ2-2, with 9 bases fitting TRBD2. J was trimmed by 2 bases and V by 7 bases; bases with no gene match: 17. The CDR3 loop spans 19 amino acids. Per the germline V gene, CDR1 is LGHNT and CDR2 is FRNRAP. The CDR3 DNA reads TGTGCTAGTGCCACCGCTATCTGGAAGGGACTAGCAAACACCGGGGAGCTGTTTTTT. Protein product: CASATAIWKGLANTGELFF.

This clonotype was detected many times. The V call is TRBV20-1, the J call TRBJ1-5; D unclear. CDR1 is DFQATT and CDR2 is SNEGSKA in the germline V gene (reference sequence). V was trimmed by 5 bases and J by 7 bases, leaving 12 bases between them. This CDR3 spans 12 amino acids. The CDR3 nucleotides read TGCAGTGCTGGCCCCATAGGACAGCCCCAGCATTTT. Translation gives CSAGPIGQPQHF.

In regard to this clonotype: At one end, the junction sequence differs from germline, possibly due to a read error. The chain uses TRBV7-6 and TRBJ2-6; no clear D. The V gene's germline CDR1 is SGHVS and CDR2 FNYEAQ. This CDR3 comprises 16 residues. The CDR3 DNA sequence: TGTGCCAGCGGTGATGGCCTAATCTCTGGGACCAACGTCCTGACTTTC. This codes for CASGDGLISGTNVLTF.

This clonotype was found many times. The V call is TRBV7-6, the J call TRBJ2-7; TRBD1 matches 8 bases. V trimming: 4 bases; J trimming: 3 bases; junction bases outside the gene matches: 8. This CDR3 contains 15 residues. Germline V CDR1 and CDR2: SGHVS, FNYEAQ. The CDR3 loop reads CASSSSQGVGYEQYF. As DNA, the CDR3 is TGTGCCAGCAGCTCCTCACAGGGGGTCGGCTACGAGCAGTACTTC.

This chain links TRBV11-1 with TRBJ2-1, with D tentatively TRBD1 (5 bases). V lost 2 bases, J lost 3 bases, and 20 bases lay in between. The V gene's germline CDR1 is SGHAT and CDR2 FQDESV (reference sequence). The CDR3 consists of 18 residues. The CDR3 region is CASSLKPLPRARYNEQFF. For the CDR3, the DNA is TGTGCCAGCAGCTTAAAGCCATTACCCAGGGCACGCTACAATGAGCAGTTCTTC. The full variable domain, with the rest looked up from reference TRBV11-1 and TRBJ2-1, is EAEVAQSPRYKITEKSQAVAFWCDPISGHATLYWYRQILGQGPELLVQFQDESVVDDSQLPKDRFSAERLKGVDSTLKIQPAELGDSAMYLCASSLKPLPRARYNEQFFGPGTRLTVL.

V is TRBV28 and J is TRBJ1-5; the match to TRBD1 covers 7 bases. Looked up from germline, CDR1 is MDHEN and CDR2 is SYDVKM. With 4 bases clipped from V and 0 bases from J, the junction kept 6 bases outside the gene matches. The CDR3 totals 16 residues. DNA of the CDR3: TGTGCCAGCAGTTCTATAAGGGACAGTAGCAATCAGCCCCAGCATTTT. It encodes CASSSIRDSSNQPQHF.

The chain links TRBV6-2 or TRBV6-3 to TRBJ2-3; 7 bases align to TRBD1. The CDR3 runs 14 residues. Trimming took 7 bases from V and 4 from J; bases not matched to a gene: 8. The germline gives CDR1 MNHEY, CDR2 SVGEGT. The CDR3 DNA follows: TGTGCCAGCAACGATGACAGGGACCCAGATACGCAGTATTTT. It yields the protein CASNDDRDPDTQYF.

This clonotype was observed once. This chain joins TRBV7-8 and TRBJ2-5; D call uncertain. With 5 bases removed from V and 9 bases from J, the gap between germline ends came to 7 bases. Germline V gives CDR1 SGHVS, CDR2 FQNEAQ. CDR3 length equals 10 residues. The CDR3 region is CASSLESQYF. The CDR3 DNA reads TGTGCCAGCAGCCTGGAGTCCCAGTACTTC. The variable domain in full, completed from reference TRBV7-8 and TRBJ2-5, reads GAGVSQSPRYKVAKRGQDVALRCDPISGHVSLFWYQQALGQGPEFLTYFQNEAQLDKSGLPSDRFFAERPEGSVSTLKIQRTQQEDSAVYLCASSLESQYFGPGTRLLVL.

This clonotype was counted a few times. In DNA, the CDR3 is TGTGCCAGCAGCGGGGAGCGAAACACCGGGGAGCTGTTTTTT. Residues: CASSGERNTGELFF. The V gene is TRBV7-9, the J gene TRBJ2-2; D is perhaps TRBD2 (5 bases). V was pared by 5 bases and J by 2 bases, with 9 bases between. The CDR3 has 14 amino acids. Germline-derived CDR1 and CDR2 are SEHNR and FQNEAQ (reference sequence).

This clonotype occurred once. The chain links TRBV12-3 or TRBV12-4 to TRBJ1-5; 9 bases line up with TRBD1. CDR3 length: 16 amino acids. V lost 5 bases to trimming and J lost 9 bases; unmatched junction nucleotides: 14. The CDR3 spells CASSAAGTGWLRPQHF. CDR3 bases: TGTGCCAGCAGTGCCGCCGGGACAGGGTGGCTCCGGCCCCAGCATTTT.

The chain employs TRBV4-1 and TRBJ2-3; 12 bases line up with TRBD2. The trim removed 3 bases at V and 6 bases at J, leaving 4 bases unmatched. CDR1 and CDR2 (germline): MGHRA, YSYEKL. The CDR3 totals 15 residues. CDR3 loop: CASSQWTSGEDTQYF. CDR3 in DNA: TGCGCCAGCAGCCAGTGGACTAGCGGGGAGGATACGCAGTATTTT.

The rearrangement uses TRBV18 and TRBJ2-1; the match to TRBD2 covers 12 bases. The V gene end was trimmed by 5 bases and the J gene end by 4 bases; junction bases not matched to a gene: 12. The germline V gene encodes CDR1 KGHSH and CDR2 LQKENI. The CDR3 contains 18 residues. As DNA, the CDR3 is TGTGCCAGCTCATCACGGACTAGCGGGGACCCGGGGTACAATGAGCAGTTCTTC. Protein product: CASSSRTSGDPGYNEQFF.

This chain joins TRBV6-4 and TRBJ2-2; TRBD2 is a possible D gene (6 bases). V lost 0 bases and J 3 bases, leaving 14 bases between the germline ends. The germline CDR1 and CDR2 sequences are MRHNA and SNTAGT. The CDR3 covers 17 residues. CDR3: CASSDSRRGGDTGELFF. DNA for the CDR3: TGTGCCAGCAGTGACTCGAGAAGGGGAGGAGACACCGGGGAGCTGTTTTTT.

This clonotype was observed a handful of times. This chain joins TRBV4-1 and TRBJ2-1; D is unclear. CDR3 length: 18 residues. The germline V gene encodes CDR1 MGHRA and CDR2 YSYEKL. V lost 0 bases to trimming and J lost 1 base, with 16 bases between them. CDR3 amino acids: CASSQDPTGPGSYNEQFF. The CDR3 DNA sequence: TGCGCCAGCAGCCAAGATCCAACCGGCCCAGGATCCTACAATGAGCAGTTCTTC.

V gene TRBV28 combines with J gene TRBJ2-2; D is ambiguous. Trimming took 0 bases from V and 7 from J, leaving 9 bases between them. The CDR3 extends over 14 amino acids. CDR1 and CDR2 from the germline V gene are MDHEN and SYDVKM. In DNA, the CDR3 is TGTGCCAGCAGTTTATGGGTTATGGGCGGGGAGCTGTTTTTT. Its protein product is CASSLWVMGGELFF.

This clonotype was seen a few times. The chain carries TRBV19 and TRBJ2-1; TRBD1 might be the D (5 bases). The V gene lost 2 bases and the J gene lost 0 bases, with 8 bases spanning the gap. The CDR3 extends over 15 amino acids. CDR1 LNHDA and CDR2 SQIVND come from the germline V gene (reference sequence). The CDR3, as DNA: TGTGCCAGTAGTATAATTGACAGCTCCTACAATGAGCAGTTCTTC. The encoded protein is CASSIIDSSYNEQFF.

Worth noting for this clonotype: A much larger clone lies one base from this, so it may be a read error. The chain combines TRBV7-4 with TRBJ2-3, with D possibly being TRBD2 (5 bases). Germline loops: CDR1 SGHVT, CDR2 SQSDAQ. This CDR3 is built from 16 residues. CDR3 residues: CASSYGRLASTDTQFF. In DNA, the CDR3 is TGTGCCAGCAGTTACGGCCGCCTAGCAAGTACAGATACGCAGTTTTTT.